The 7 T cell receptor beta chains below were found in one sample sequenced in a study of blood T cell repertoires in COVID-19. This table comes from immunoSEQ multiplex PCR, and its TCRdb copy is limited to in-frame clones, with some not included. The repertoire has some 120,000 clones, about 79% of them found once; the top ten carry 16%. Input material: peripheral blood. These receptors were obtained from a woman in her forties or fifties with acute or convalescent COVID-19.

This rearrangement joins TRBV6-5 to TRBJ1-5, with 8 bases fitting TRBD1. CDR1 and CDR2 from the germline V gene are MNHEY and SVGAGI. This CDR3 is 14 amino acids long. V was clipped by 11 bases and J by 6 bases; unmatched bases: 12. CDR3 coding DNA: TGTGCCGGGGGAGGGACAGGTTTGTTTCAGCCCCAGCATTTT. Protein sequence: CAGGGTGLFQPQHF.

The J gene is TRBJ2-3, the V gene TRBV11-3; D is ambiguous. This CDR3 has 13 amino acids. The germline V gene encodes CDR1 SGHNT and CDR2 YENEEA. V was shortened by 3 bases and J by 6 bases, with 10 bases between the two germline ends. In nucleotides, the CDR3 is TGTGCCAGCAGCTTTTATAGCCATGATACGCAGTATTTT. Its translation is CASSFYSHDTQYF.

The V call is TRBV29-1, the J call TRBJ1-2; D possibly corresponds to TRBD1 (5 bases). The ends were cut back, 5 bases at V and 4 bases at J, with 14 bases in the middle. This CDR3 is built from 13 residues. From germline, CDR1 is SQVTM and CDR2 ANQGSEA. CDR3 in DNA: TGCAGCGTTCAAGGGCAGGGTGTCTATGGCTACACCTTC. Protein sequence: CSVQGQGVYGYTF. Supplemented by reference TRBV29-1 and TRBJ1-2, the full variable domain reads SAVISQKPSRDICQRGTSLTIQCQVDSQVTMMFWYRQQPGQSLTLIATANQGSEATYESGFVIDKFPISRPNLTFSTLTVSNMSPEDSSIYLCSVQGQGVYGYTFGSGTRLTVV.

The chain couples TRBV6-6 to TRBJ1-6; D is ambiguous. Per the germline V gene, CDR1 is MNHNY and CDR2 is SVGAGI (reference sequence). V dropped 3 bases and J dropped 7 bases, with 10 bases sitting between them. CDR3 length equals 14 residues. This chain's CDR3 is CASSYGSGNSPLHF. CDR3 nucleotides: TGTGCCAGCAGTTATGGGTCGGGAAATTCACCCCTCCACTTT.

The gene calls are TRBV11-1 and TRBJ2-1, with a weak D call TRBD1 (5 bases). The germline CDR1 and CDR2 sequences are SGHAT and FQDESV (reference sequence). This CDR3 comprises 14 residues. Trimming took 2 bases from V and 8 from J, leaving 13 bases between them. The CDR3 nucleotides are TGTGCCAGCAGCTTACCCAGGGCTGGCGATGAGCAGTTCTTC. Translation gives CASSLPRAGDEQFF.

This clone occurred once. The chain links TRBV18 to TRBJ2-1, with 11 bases identical to TRBD2. This CDR3 region has 18 residues. Germline V lookup: CDR1 KGHSH, CDR2 LQKENI. The J segment lost 3 bases and the V segment lost 3 bases, leaving 10 bases of the junction unmatched. The CDR3: CASSPTMGLADSYNEQFF. For the CDR3, the DNA is TGTGCCAGCTCACCGACCATGGGACTAGCGGACAGCTACAATGAGCAGTTCTTC.

This CDR3 is CASSIELGAGYTF. As DNA, the CDR3 is TGTGCCAGTAGTATAGAATTGGGAGCAGGCTACACCTTC. The rearrangement links TRBV19 to TRBJ1-2; D uncertain. Trimming pared 0 bases from V and 8 bases from J, leaving 10 bases between. This CDR3 has 13 amino acids. The germline V gene has CDR1 LNHDA and CDR2 SQIVND (reference sequence).